Listed below are T cell receptor beta chains from one sample, sequenced in a study of graft-versus-host responses after intestinal transplantation. The assay was immunoSEQ multiplex PCR, and TCRdb's table has in-frame clones only and misses some. Seen here are 35,000 to 45,000 clones, 95% observed once, and the top ten hold about 0.55%. For these TCRs, the target antigens are not known. The specimen was unstimulated CD8+ T cells sorted from spleen or lymph node cells, collected before transplant. All receptors derive from a human donor who was the organ donor for an intestinal transplant. Each CDR3 is given with its conserved first and last residue. D genes are given only for firm matches. The listing skips clone size in some rows; elsewhere it reads once, few, many or a size class.

d_call: TRBD1
cdr3_length: 16
clone_size: -
j_call: TRBJ2-4
v_call: TRBV5-1
cdr3_aa: CASRGQGDGTKNIQYF
cdr3_nt: TGCGCCAGCAGAGGACAGGGGGACGGGACCAAAAACATTCAGTACTTC

d_call: -
cdr3_length: 14
clone_size: -
j_call: TRBJ2-3
v_call: TRBV7-2
cdr3_aa: CASSFRVFRDTQYF
cdr3_nt: TGTGCCAGCAGCTTCAGGGTGTTTCGTGATACGCAGTATTTT

d_call: -
cdr3_length: 12
clone_size: -
j_call: TRBJ2-1
v_call: TRBV9
cdr3_aa: CASSVGYDEQFF
cdr3_nt: TGTGCCAGCAGCGTAGGATACGATGAGCAGTTCTTC

d_call: TRBD2
cdr3_length: 15
clone_size: -
j_call: TRBJ2-7
v_call: TRBV9
cdr3_aa: CASSPSAGGTYEQYF
cdr3_nt: TGTGCCAGCAGCCCTTCGGCGGGAGGGACCTACGAGCAGTACTTC

d_call: -
cdr3_length: 14
clone_size: once
j_call: TRBJ2-7
v_call: TRBV7-8
cdr3_aa: CASTPDTNPYEQYF
cdr3_nt: TGTGCCAGCACCCCGGACACAAACCCCTACGAGCAGTACTTC

d_call: -
cdr3_length: 15
clone_size: -
j_call: TRBJ2-1
v_call: TRBV11-2
cdr3_aa: CASSSPSTANNEQFF
cdr3_nt: TGTGCCAGCAGCTCCCCGTCGACGGCTAACAATGAGCAGTTCTTC

d_call: TRBD2
cdr3_length: 13
clone_size: once
j_call: TRBJ2-5
v_call: TRBV5-6
cdr3_aa: CASKAGAKETQYF
cdr3_nt: TGTGCCAGCAAAGCGGGGGCCAAAGAGACCCAGTACTTC

d_call: -
cdr3_length: 13
clone_size: -
j_call: TRBJ2-1
v_call: TRBV2
cdr3_aa: CASSRTLWDEQFF
cdr3_nt: TGTGCCAGCAGTAGGACCCTTTGGGATGAGCAGTTCTTC

d_call: -
cdr3_length: 18
clone_size: -
j_call: TRBJ2-3
v_call: TRBV4-1
cdr3_aa: CASSQVAPRRTTTDTQCF
cdr3_nt: TGCGCCAGCAGCCAAGTCGCCCCCAGGCGGACTACCACAGATACGCAGTGTTTT

d_call: TRBD1
cdr3_length: 14
clone_size: -
j_call: TRBJ1-4
v_call: TRBV27
cdr3_aa: CASSLLGGQGKLFF
cdr3_nt: TGTGCCAGCAGTTTATTGGGGGGACAGGGGAAACTGTTTTTT

d_call: -
cdr3_length: 17
clone_size: once
j_call: TRBJ1-2
v_call: TRBV4-3
cdr3_aa: CASSQDRLAERHYGYTF
cdr3_nt: TGCGCCAGCAGCCAAGATCGTCTGGCAGAGAGGCACTATGGCTACACCTTC

d_call: -
cdr3_length: 16
clone_size: -
j_call: TRBJ2-3
v_call: TRBV4-2
cdr3_aa: CASSPYRGGSTDTQYF
cdr3_nt: TGTGCCAGCAGCCCTTATAGGGGCGGGAGCACAGATACGCAGTATTTT

d_call: -
cdr3_length: 14
clone_size: -
j_call: TRBJ1-2
v_call: TRBV7-8
cdr3_aa: CASSQRFRADGYTF
cdr3_nt: TGTGCCAGCAGCCAAAGGTTCAGGGCCGATGGCTACACCTTC

d_call: -
cdr3_length: 13
clone_size: -
j_call: TRBJ2-1
v_call: TRBV12-5
cdr3_aa: CASGLTTRGKQFF
cdr3_nt: TGTGCTAGTGGTTTGACGACTCGTGGTAAGCAGTTCTTC

d_call: TRBD1
cdr3_length: 18
clone_size: -
j_call: TRBJ2-1
v_call: TRBV13
cdr3_aa: CASSPPPASTGGLDEQFF
cdr3_nt: TGTGCCAGCAGCCCTCCTCCCGCATCGACAGGGGGATTGGATGAGCAGTTCTTC

d_call: TRBD1
cdr3_length: 14
clone_size: -
j_call: TRBJ1-4
v_call: TRBV5-6
cdr3_aa: CASSPWDRNEKLFF
cdr3_nt: TGTGCCAGCAGCCCCTGGGACAGAAATGAAAAACTGTTTTTT

d_call: TRBD2
cdr3_length: 16
clone_size: -
j_call: TRBJ2-1
v_call: TRBV6-5
cdr3_aa: CASSYLGAGGNNEQFF
cdr3_nt: TGTGCCAGCAGCTACCTGGGGGCGGGGGGAAACAATGAGCAGTTCTTC

d_call: -
cdr3_length: 14
clone_size: -
j_call: TRBJ1-2
v_call: TRBV25-1
cdr3_aa: CASSEVWTFYGYTF
cdr3_nt: TGTGCCAGCAGTGAAGTTTGGACCTTCTATGGCTACACCTTC

d_call: -
cdr3_length: 16
clone_size: -
j_call: TRBJ1-6
v_call: TRBV27
cdr3_aa: CASSTIGTRLNSPLHF
cdr3_nt: TGTGCCAGCAGTACTATCGGGACACGGCTAAATTCACCCCTCCACTTT

d_call: TRBD1
cdr3_length: 14
clone_size: -
j_call: TRBJ2-7
v_call: TRBV27
cdr3_aa: CASSSTGASYEQYF
cdr3_nt: TGTGCCAGCAGTTCGACAGGGGCCTCCTACGAGCAGTACTTC

d_call: -
cdr3_length: 16
clone_size: -
j_call: TRBJ1-1
v_call: TRBV7-8
cdr3_aa: CASSLATGHMNTEAFF
cdr3_nt: TGTGCCAGCAGCTTAGCCACGGGCCACATGAACACTGAAGCTTTCTTT

d_call: -
cdr3_length: 15
clone_size: -
j_call: TRBJ1-5
v_call: TRBV6-1
cdr3_aa: CASLAGPYSNQPQHF
cdr3_nt: TGTGCCAGCCTAGCAGGCCCATATAGCAATCAGCCCCAGCATTTT

d_call: TRBD1
cdr3_length: 15
clone_size: -
j_call: TRBJ1-6
v_call: TRBV7-9
cdr3_aa: CASSSPGQSNSPLHF
cdr3_nt: TGTGCCAGCAGCTCTCCGGGACAGTCAAATTCACCCCTCCACTTT

d_call: TRBD1
cdr3_length: 16
clone_size: -
j_call: TRBJ1-6
v_call: TRBV19
cdr3_aa: CASSMGDRGLGSPLHF
cdr3_nt: TGTGCCAGTAGTATGGGGGACAGGGGGCTTGGTTCACCCCTCCACTTT

d_call: -
cdr3_length: 14
clone_size: once
j_call: TRBJ2-1
v_call: TRBV7-9
cdr3_aa: CASSLGLGGNEQFF
cdr3_nt: TGTGCCAGCAGCTTAGGCCTTGGCGGGAATGAGCAGTTCTTC

d_call: -
cdr3_length: 14
clone_size: -
j_call: TRBJ1-2
v_call: TRBV27
cdr3_aa: CASSPDPSRYGYTF
cdr3_nt: TGTGCCAGCAGTCCGGACCCCTCCCGGTATGGCTACACCTTC

d_call: -
cdr3_length: 14
clone_size: -
j_call: TRBJ1-2
v_call: TRBV7-2
cdr3_aa: CASSLGTANYGYTF
cdr3_nt: TGTGCCAGCAGCTTAGGGACAGCTAACTATGGCTACACCTTC

d_call: -
cdr3_length: 15
clone_size: -
j_call: TRBJ2-2
v_call: TRBV4-2
cdr3_aa: CASSQGQDNTGELFF
cdr3_nt: TGTGCCAGCAGCCAAGGCCAGGATAACACCGGGGAGCTGTTTTTT

d_call: -
cdr3_length: 18
clone_size: once
j_call: TRBJ2-1
v_call: TRBV5-1
cdr3_aa: CASSPGPRVGWTYNEQFF
cdr3_nt: TGCGCCAGCAGCCCTGGCCCCCGGGTAGGTTGGACCTACAATGAGCAGTTCTTC

d_call: -
cdr3_length: 12
clone_size: -
j_call: TRBJ2-1
v_call: TRBV19
cdr3_aa: CASSIGPDEQFF
cdr3_nt: TGTGCCAGTAGTATCGGTCCCGATGAGCAGTTCTTC

d_call: -
cdr3_length: 16
clone_size: once
j_call: TRBJ2-3
v_call: TRBV4-1
cdr3_aa: CASSQVMDSSTDTQYF
cdr3_nt: TGCGCCAGCAGCCAAGTGATGGACAGCAGCACAGATACGCAGTATTTT

d_call: -
cdr3_length: 13
clone_size: once
j_call: TRBJ2-3
v_call: TRBV7-2
cdr3_aa: CASRRAGTDTQYF
cdr3_nt: TGTGCCAGCAGGCGGGCGGGCACAGATACGCAGTATTTT

d_call: -
cdr3_length: 14
clone_size: -
j_call: TRBJ1-2
v_call: TRBV6-5
cdr3_aa: CASSYSASLYGYTF
cdr3_nt: TGTGCCAGCAGTTACTCGGCCAGCCTCTATGGCTACACCTTC

d_call: -
cdr3_length: 16
clone_size: once
j_call: TRBJ1-4
v_call: TRBV28
cdr3_aa: CASSLDLGGGNEKLFF
cdr3_nt: TGTGCCAGCAGTTTGGACCTCGGGGGGGGGAATGAAAAACTGTTTTTT

d_call: -
cdr3_length: 16
clone_size: few
j_call: TRBJ1-3
v_call: TRBV4-3
cdr3_aa: CASSQDWPGEGSTIYF
cdr3_nt: TGCGCCAGCAGCCAAGATTGGCCAGGGGAAGGGAGCACCATATATTTT

d_call: -
cdr3_length: 12
clone_size: -
j_call: TRBJ1-2
v_call: TRBV5-1
cdr3_aa: CASRGPDYGYTF
cdr3_nt: TGCGCCAGCAGGGGGCCCGATTATGGCTACACCTTC

d_call: TRBD1
cdr3_length: 16
clone_size: -
j_call: TRBJ2-4
v_call: TRBV4-3
cdr3_aa: CASSPGGDLAKNIQYF
cdr3_nt: TGCGCCAGCAGCCCAGGGGGTGATTTAGCCAAAAACATTCAGTACTTC

d_call: TRBD1
cdr3_length: 14
clone_size: -
j_call: TRBJ1-6
v_call: TRBV27
cdr3_aa: CASSFGQGLSPLHF
cdr3_nt: TGTGCCAGCAGTTTCGGACAGGGACTTTCACCCCTCCACTTT

d_call: -
cdr3_length: 15
clone_size: -
j_call: TRBJ2-5
v_call: TRBV7-7
cdr3_aa: CASSFPVHSKETQYF
cdr3_nt: TGTGCTAGCAGCTTTCCCGTTCACTCAAAAGAGACCCAGTACTTC

d_call: -
cdr3_length: 17
clone_size: -
j_call: TRBJ2-1
v_call: TRBV4-1
cdr3_aa: CASSLYPWSGDYNEQFF
cdr3_nt: TGCGCCAGCAGCCTCTACCCCTGGTCGGGAGACTACAATGAGCAGTTCTTC

d_call: -
cdr3_length: 11
clone_size: -
j_call: TRBJ1-2
v_call: TRBV20-1
cdr3_aa: CSARESGGYTF
cdr3_nt: TGCAGTGCTAGAGAGTCGGGTGGCTACACCTTC

d_call: TRBD1
cdr3_length: 13
clone_size: once
j_call: TRBJ2-7
v_call: TRBV30
cdr3_aa: CAWADRGGYEQYF
cdr3_nt: TGTGCCTGGGCGGACAGGGGGGGCTACGAGCAGTACTTC

d_call: -
cdr3_length: 13
clone_size: -
j_call: TRBJ2-5
v_call: TRBV5-6
cdr3_aa: CASWAPYQETQYF
cdr3_nt: TGTGCCAGCTGGGCCCCGTACCAAGAGACCCAGTACTTC

d_call: TRBD2
cdr3_length: 18
clone_size: -
j_call: TRBJ2-2
v_call: TRBV4-3
cdr3_aa: CASSQDRASGVNTGELFF
cdr3_nt: TGCGCCAGCAGCCAAGATCGCGCTAGCGGGGTTAACACCGGGGAGCTGTTTTTT

d_call: -
cdr3_length: 14
clone_size: -
j_call: TRBJ1-2
v_call: TRBV7-9
cdr3_aa: CASSLSQGGYGYTF
cdr3_nt: TGTGCCAGCAGCCTTAGTCAGGGTGGCTATGGCTACACCTTC